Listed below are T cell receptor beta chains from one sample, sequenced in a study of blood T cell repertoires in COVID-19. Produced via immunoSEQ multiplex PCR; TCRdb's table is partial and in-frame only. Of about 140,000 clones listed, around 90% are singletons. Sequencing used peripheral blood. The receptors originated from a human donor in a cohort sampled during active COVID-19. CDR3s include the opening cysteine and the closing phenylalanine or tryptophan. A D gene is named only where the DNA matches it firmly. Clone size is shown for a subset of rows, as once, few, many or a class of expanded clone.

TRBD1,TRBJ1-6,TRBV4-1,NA,TGCGCCAGCAGCCAAGGCCTGACAGGGAATAATTCACCCCTCCACTTT,CASSQGLTGNNSPLHF
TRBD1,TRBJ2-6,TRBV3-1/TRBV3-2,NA,TGTGCCAGCAGCCAGTCGCCGACAGGGTCCGGGGCCAACGTCCTGACTTTC,CASSQSPTGSGANVLTF
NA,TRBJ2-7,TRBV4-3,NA,TGCGCCAGCAGCCAAGACTTCAGCTCCTACGAGCAGTACTTC,CASSQDFSSYEQYF
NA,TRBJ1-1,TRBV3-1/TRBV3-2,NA,TGTGCCAGCAGCCAAGGACTTGGGGCAGGGCCAGCTTTCTTT,CASSQGLGAGPAFF
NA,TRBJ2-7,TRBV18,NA,TGTGCCAGCTCACCTAACCACAACTCCTACGAGCAGTACTTC,CASSPNHNSYEQYF
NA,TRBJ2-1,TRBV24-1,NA,TGTGCCACCAGTGATTTGGGGGGCGCTCCCCCCCATGAGCAGTTCTTC,CATSDLGGAPPHEQFF
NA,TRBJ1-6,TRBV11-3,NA,TGTGCCAGCAGCTTCGGAGGGTACAATTCACCCCTCCACTTT,CASSFGGYNSPLHF
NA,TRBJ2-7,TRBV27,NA,TGTGCCAGCAGTTTATCGGGGGGAGAGCAGTACTTC,CASSLSGGEQYF
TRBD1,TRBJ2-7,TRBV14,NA,TGTGCCAGCAGCCAAGTTGGGACAGGGAACCCCTACGAGCAGTACTTC,CASSQVGTGNPYEQYF
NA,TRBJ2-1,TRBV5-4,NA,TGTGCCAGCAGCTTGGAGGCTAGGGGCAATGAGCAGTTCTTC,CASSLEARGNEQFF
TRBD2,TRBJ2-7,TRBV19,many,TGTGCCAGTAGTATAGGGCGGGGGACCTACGAGCAGTACTTC,CASSIGRGTYEQYF
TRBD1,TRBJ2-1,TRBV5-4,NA,TGTGCCAGCAGCTGGGGGACAGGTCTCTACAATGAGCAGTTCTTC,CASSWGTGLYNEQFF
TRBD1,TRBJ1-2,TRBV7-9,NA,TGTGCCAGCAGCTTTGGACAGGTGAACTATGGCTACACCTTC,CASSFGQVNYGYTF
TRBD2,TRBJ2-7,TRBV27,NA,TGTGCCAGCAGTTTAGATAGCGGGAGAACCTACGAGCAGTACTTC,CASSLDSGRTYEQYF
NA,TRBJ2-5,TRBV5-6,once,TGTGCCAGCAGCTTGTGGGTCCCAGGGGCTAGTTTTGAACAAGAGACCCAGTACTTC,CASSLWVPGASFEQETQYF
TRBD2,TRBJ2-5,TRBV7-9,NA,TGTGCCAGCAGCTGGGTCAGCGGGAGGGCAGAGGAGACCCAGTACTTC,CASSWVSGRAEETQYF
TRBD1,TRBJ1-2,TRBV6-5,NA,TGTGCCAGCAGAGCGACAGGGAAAAACTATGGCTACACCTTC,CASRATGKNYGYTF
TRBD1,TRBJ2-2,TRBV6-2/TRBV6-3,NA,TGTGCCAGCAGTTTACTACAGGGGGCCTGGGCCGGGGAGCTGTTTTTT,CASSLLQGAWAGELFF
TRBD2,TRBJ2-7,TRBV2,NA,TGTGCCAGCAGTGACCTGGGGGAGGGCTACGAGCAGTACTTC,CASSDLGEGYEQYF
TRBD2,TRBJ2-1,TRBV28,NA,TGTGCCAGCAGTTTACACCTTACTAGCGGGAGTTACAATGAGCAGTTCTTC,CASSLHLTSGSYNEQFF
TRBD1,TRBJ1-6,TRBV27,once,TGTGCCAGCAGTCTTAAGGGACAGGGGTATTCACCCCTCCACTTT,CASSLKGQGYSPLHF
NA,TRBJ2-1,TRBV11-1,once,TGTGCCAGCAGCTTAGGGACATACCCGTACAATGAGCAGTTCTTC,CASSLGTYPYNEQFF